Each of the 19 T cell receptor beta chains below was sequenced from the same sample in a study of control samples from healthy donors and cancer patients. Clones were sequenced by immunoSEQ multiplex PCR, and TCRdb holds only the in-frame ones, with some missing. The table has about 110,000 clones, 82% seen once. The specimen was blood. Every receptor here comes from a man between 18 and 35 years old in good health.

Points on this clone: This same CDR3 is encoded by further DNA sequences in the sample. The chain couples TRBV5-1 to TRBJ2-3, with 7 nucleotides matching TRBD1. Unmatched junction bases numbered 15, after V lost 2 bases and J lost 3 bases. The CDR3 is made up of 18 amino acids. Germline-derived CDR1 and CDR2 are SGHRS and YFSETQ. CDR3 region: CASSFTTLTGSSTDTQYF. The CDR3 coding sequence is TGCGCCAGCAGCTTTACCACCCTGACAGGGTCTAGTACAGATACGCAGTATTTT.

In nucleotides, the CDR3 is TGTGCCAGCAGCCCGCTAGCGCTACCCACGACCGGGGAGCTGTTTTTT. Its translation is CASSPLALPTTGELFF. The chain carries TRBV7-9 and TRBJ2-2; a possible D gene is TRBD2 (6 bases). V was shortened by 5 bases and J by 5 bases, with 18 bases between the two germline ends. Germline V gene data show CDR1 as SEHNR and CDR2 as FQNEAQ (reference sequence). The CDR3 covers 16 residues.

The chain recombines TRBV19 with TRBJ2-3; unclear D gene. The ends were cut back, 3 bases at V and 2 bases at J, with 9 bases in the middle. Per germline, CDR1 LNHDA and CDR2 SQIVND (reference sequence). This CDR3 is built from 14 residues. CDR3 residues: CASSIGILTDTQYF. For the CDR3, the DNA is TGTGCCAGTAGTATTGGGATCCTCACAGATACGCAGTATTTT. The full variable domain, its missing parts supplied by reference TRBV19 and TRBJ2-3, is DGGITQSPKYLFRKEGQNVTLSCEQNLNHDAMYWYRQDPGQGLRLIYYSQIVNDFQKGDIAEGYSVSREKKESFPLTVTSAQKNPTAFYLCASSIGILTDTQYFGPGTRLTVL.

The rearrangement links TRBV19 to TRBJ1-6, with 10 bases matching TRBD1. Looked up from germline, CDR1 is LNHDA and CDR2 is SQIVND (reference sequence). The CDR3 consists of 15 residues. Losses at the gene ends were 11 bases for V and 7 bases for J; bases not matched to a gene: 11. This CDR3 is CASKGTGVGNSPLHF. CDR3 coding DNA: TGTGCCTCCAAGGGGACAGGGGTTGGAAATTCACCCCTCCACTTT.

The chain carries TRBV5-1 and TRBJ1-4, with 7 positions matching TRBD1. The J segment lost 5 bases and the V segment lost 4 bases, leaving 8 bases of the junction unmatched. This CDR3 is built from 15 residues. Germline CDR1 reads SGHRS; CDR2 reads YFSETQ. CDR3 in amino acids: CASSLGTEQNEKLFF. Written as DNA, the CDR3 is TGCGCCAGCAGCCTAGGGACAGAGCAAAATGAAAAACTGTTTTTT.

The J gene is TRBJ1-4, the V gene TRBV10-3; D is uncertain. V lost 8 bases to trimming and J lost 2 bases, with 9 bases between them. The CDR3 runs 13 residues. Germline CDR1 is ENHRY and CDR2 is SYGVKD. The DNA of the CDR3 is TGTGCCATCGGTGGCGTCACTAATGAAAAACTGTTTTTT. Translated, it gives CAIGGVTNEKLFF.

This clone was seen a few times. The chain is built from TRBV15 and TRBJ1-4; D is unresolved. V lost 1 base and J 10 bases, leaving 16 bases between the germline ends. The germline gives CDR1 LNHNV, CDR2 YYDKDF (reference sequence). The CDR3 runs to 15 residues. The CDR3 protein is CATSRGRQESGKLFF. CDR3 sequence (DNA): TGTGCCACCAGCAGAGGGAGACAAGAGAGCGGAAAACTGTTTTTT. Filled out from reference TRBV15 and TRBJ1-4, the complete variable domain reads DAMVIQNPRYQVTQFGKPVTLSCSQTLNHNVMYWYQQKSSQAPKLLFHYYDKDFNNEADTPDNFQSRRPNTSFCFLDIRSPGLGDTAMYLCATSRGRQESGKLFFGSGTQLSVL.

This chain joins TRBV7-2 and TRBJ1-1; unclear D gene. CDR1 is SGHTA and CDR2 is FQGNSA in the germline V gene. The CDR3 runs to 13 residues. V was cut by 5 bases and J by 5 bases, with 12 bases left in between. The DNA for the CDR3 is TGTGCCAGCAGCGTCTCTTCGGGTACTGAAGCTTTCTTT. Translating gives CASSVSSGTEAFF.

The rearrangement links TRBV12-3 or TRBV12-4 to TRBJ1-6, with 7 bases lining up with TRBD1. This CDR3 spans 13 amino acids. After removal of 5 bases from V and 10 bases from J, the junction contained 5 bases not matched to a gene. The CDR3 here is CASSKGQYSPLHF. DNA for the CDR3: TGTGCCAGCAGTAAGGGACAGTACTCACCCCTCCACTTT.

The chain employs TRBV28 and TRBJ2-3; TRBD2 might be the D (6 bases). Trimming left V 2 bases short and J 5 bases short, with 17 bases between. From germline, CDR1 is MDHEN and CDR2 SYDVKM. CDR3 length: 16 amino acids. The CDR3 region is CASSLGRSAGGDTQYF. DNA of the CDR3: TGTGCCAGCAGTTTAGGACGGTCCGCCGGGGGAGATACGCAGTATTTT.

The chain couples TRBV27 to TRBJ1-1; TRBD1 might be the D (5 bases). From germline, CDR1 is MNHEY and CDR2 SMNVEV (reference sequence). Trimming took 1 base from V and 4 from J, leaving 10 bases between them. The CDR3 length is 14 residues. The CDR3 nucleotides are TGTGCCAGCAGTTTATTTCAGGGTTTCACTGAAGCTTTCTTT. This gives the protein CASSLFQGFTEAFF.

This clone has only one observation. This chain links TRBV6-5 with TRBJ1-1; TRBD1 matches at 7 bases. Trimming took 7 bases from V and 4 from J; bases not matched to a gene: 9. The CDR3 runs to 14 residues. Germline lookup yields CDR1 MNHEY and CDR2 SVGAGI. CDR3 DNA: TGTGCCAGCAAGAGGTTCTCAGGGGGCACTGAAGCTTTCTTT. Translated: CASKRFSGGTEAFF.

This chain links TRBV4-3 with TRBJ2-3; 10 bases agree with TRBD2. Germline loops: CDR1 LGHNA, CDR2 YSLEER. The ends lost 4 bases at V and 9 bases at J; junction bases unmatched: 1. There are 12 residues in the CDR3. The CDR3: CASSRAGGTQYF. The CDR3 DNA sequence: TGCGCCAGCAGCCGAGCGGGGGGGACGCAGTATTTT.

The chain recombines TRBV3-1 (or the pseudogene TRBV3-2) with TRBJ2-5, with a tentative D call TRBD2 (7 bases). The CDR3 is 17 residues long. Germline V gene sequence: CDR1 LGHDT, CDR2 YNNKEL (reference sequence). V lost 0 bases to trimming and J lost 7 bases, with 21 bases between them. The CDR3 region has the DNA TGTGCCAGCAGCCAAGATTGGGGAGGGGGGCGCTCAGGGACCCAGTACTTC. This translates into CASSQDWGGGRSGTQYF.

V usage is TRBV20-1 and J usage is TRBJ2-7, with 7 bases identical to TRBD1. CDR1 and CDR2 from the germline V gene are DFQATT and SNEGSKA (reference sequence). This CDR3 contains 11 residues. V lost 4 bases and J lost 4; bases outside the gene matches: 1. The CDR3 nucleotides are TGCAGTGCTAAGGACAGGTACGAGCAGTACTTC. It specifies CSAKDRYEQYF.

This clone was detected only once. The rearrangement uses TRBV11-2 and TRBJ1-4; D remains ambiguous. The CDR3 sequence is 13 residues long. Trimming pared 5 bases from V and 5 bases from J, leaving 9 bases between. Germline V gene data show CDR1 as SGHAT and CDR2 as FQNNGV. Written as DNA, the CDR3 is TGTGCCAGCAGCGGAGGGCTGAATGAAAAACTGTTTTTT. Amino acid sequence: CASSGGLNEKLFF.

The chain couples TRBV2 to TRBJ2-2; D might be TRBD2 (6 bases). CDR3 length: 15 amino acids. The V and J ends lost 9 bases and 4 bases respectively, with 18 bases between them. CDR1 is SNHLY, CDR2 FYNNEI, per germline. As DNA, the CDR3 is TGTGCCAGTCAGCGTCAGGGACTTGGCACCGGGGAGCTGTTTTTT. This gives the protein CASQRQGLGTGELFF.

This rearrangement joins TRBV29-1 to TRBJ1-6; tentatively, D is TRBD1 (5 bases). Germline V gene sequence: CDR1 SQVTM, CDR2 ANQGSEA. The CDR3 loop spans 13 amino acids. The ends were cut back, 4 bases at V and 8 bases at J, with 12 bases in the middle. CDR3 DNA: TGCAGCGTTGCTCAGGGCCCTGATTCACCCCTCCACTTT. Translated, it gives CSVAQGPDSPLHF. Full variable domain (remainder filled in from reference TRBV29-1 and TRBJ1-6): SAVISQKPSRDICQRGTSLTIQCQVDSQVTMMFWYRQQPGQSLTLIATANQGSEATYESGFVIDKFPISRPNLTFSTLTVSNMSPEDSSIYLCSVAQGPDSPLHFGNGTRLTVT.

The V call is TRBV27, the J call TRBJ1-1; no reliable D call. Trimming left V 4 bases short and J 3 bases short, with 18 bases between. This CDR3 region has 16 residues. The germline V gene has CDR1 MNHEY and CDR2 SMNVEV (reference sequence). CDR3 nucleotide sequence: TGTGCCAGCAGTTCCTTCAGGAATAGAGAGCACACTGAAGCTTTCTTT. It encodes CASSSFRNREHTEAFF.